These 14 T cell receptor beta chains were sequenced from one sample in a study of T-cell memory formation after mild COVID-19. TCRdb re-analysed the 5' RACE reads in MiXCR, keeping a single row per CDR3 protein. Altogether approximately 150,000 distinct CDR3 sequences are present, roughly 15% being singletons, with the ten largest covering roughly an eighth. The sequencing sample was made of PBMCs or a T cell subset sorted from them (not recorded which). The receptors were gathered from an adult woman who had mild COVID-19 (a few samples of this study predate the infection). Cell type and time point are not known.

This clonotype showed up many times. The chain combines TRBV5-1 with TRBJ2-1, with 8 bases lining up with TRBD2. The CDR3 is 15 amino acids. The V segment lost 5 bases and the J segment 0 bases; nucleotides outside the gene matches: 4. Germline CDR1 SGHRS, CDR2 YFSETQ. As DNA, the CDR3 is TGCGCCAGCAGAATACTAGCGGTCTCCTACAATGAGCAGTTCTTC. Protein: CASRILAVSYNEQFF.

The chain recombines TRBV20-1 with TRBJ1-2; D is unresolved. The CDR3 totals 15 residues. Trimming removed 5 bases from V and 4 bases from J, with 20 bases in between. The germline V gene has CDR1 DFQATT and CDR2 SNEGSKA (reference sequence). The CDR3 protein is CSARTPQWESYGYTF. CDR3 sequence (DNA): TGCAGTGCTCGAACCCCGCAGTGGGAATCCTATGGCTACACCTTC.

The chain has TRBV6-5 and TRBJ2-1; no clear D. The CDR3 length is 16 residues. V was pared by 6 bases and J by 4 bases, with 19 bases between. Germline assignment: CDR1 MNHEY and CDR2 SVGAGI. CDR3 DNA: TGTGCCAGCAGGGGTATAGTCGGGTTCGTTTACAATGAGCAGTTCTTC. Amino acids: CASRGIVGFVYNEQFF.

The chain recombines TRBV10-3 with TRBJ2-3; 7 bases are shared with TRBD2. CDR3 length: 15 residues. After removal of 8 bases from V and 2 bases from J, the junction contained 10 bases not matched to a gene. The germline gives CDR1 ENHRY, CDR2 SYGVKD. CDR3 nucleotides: TGTGCCATCGGGAGGGGAGAGGGGACCACAGATACGCAGTATTTT. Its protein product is CAIGRGEGTTDTQYF.

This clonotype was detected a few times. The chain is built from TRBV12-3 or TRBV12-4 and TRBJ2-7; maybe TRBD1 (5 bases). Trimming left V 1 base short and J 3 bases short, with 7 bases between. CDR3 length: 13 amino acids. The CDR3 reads CASSLGRDYEQYF. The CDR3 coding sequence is TGTGCCAGCAGTTTAGGCAGGGACTACGAGCAGTACTTC.

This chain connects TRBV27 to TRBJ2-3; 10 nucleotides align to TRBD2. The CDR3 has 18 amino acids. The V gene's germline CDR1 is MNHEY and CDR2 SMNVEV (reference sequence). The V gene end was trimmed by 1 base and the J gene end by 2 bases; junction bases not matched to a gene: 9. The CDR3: CASSLFGPSGGHTDTQYF. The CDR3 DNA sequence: TGTGCCAGCAGTTTATTCGGGCCTAGCGGGGGCCACACAGATACGCAGTATTTT.

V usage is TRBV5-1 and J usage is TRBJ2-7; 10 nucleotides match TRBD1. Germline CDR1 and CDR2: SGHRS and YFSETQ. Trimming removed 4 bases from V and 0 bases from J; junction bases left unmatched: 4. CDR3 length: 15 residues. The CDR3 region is CASSRTGGNSYEQYF. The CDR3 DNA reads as TGCGCCAGCAGCCGGACAGGGGGGAACTCCTACGAGCAGTACTTC.

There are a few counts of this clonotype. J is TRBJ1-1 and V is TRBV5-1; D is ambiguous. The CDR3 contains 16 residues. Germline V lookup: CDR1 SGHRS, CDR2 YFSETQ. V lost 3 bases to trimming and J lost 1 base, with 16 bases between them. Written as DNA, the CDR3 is TGCGCCAGCAGCTGCCTTTTGCTAGCTGAGAACACTGAAGCTTTCTTT. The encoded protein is CASSCLLLAENTEAFF.

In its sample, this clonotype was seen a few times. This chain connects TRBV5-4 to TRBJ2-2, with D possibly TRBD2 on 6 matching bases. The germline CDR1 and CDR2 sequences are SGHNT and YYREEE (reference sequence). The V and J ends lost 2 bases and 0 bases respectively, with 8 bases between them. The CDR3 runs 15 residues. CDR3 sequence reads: CASSFERANTGELFF. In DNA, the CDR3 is TGTGCCAGCAGCTTCGAGCGGGCGAACACCGGGGAGCTGTTTTTT.

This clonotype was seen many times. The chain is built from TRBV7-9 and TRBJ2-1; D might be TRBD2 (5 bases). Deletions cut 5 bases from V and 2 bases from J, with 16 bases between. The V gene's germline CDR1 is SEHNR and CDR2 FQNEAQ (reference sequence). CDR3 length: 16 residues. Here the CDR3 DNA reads TGTGCCAGCAGCCCCACCGAGGGATCGCCCTACAATGAGCAGTTCTTC. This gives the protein CASSPTEGSPYNEQFF.

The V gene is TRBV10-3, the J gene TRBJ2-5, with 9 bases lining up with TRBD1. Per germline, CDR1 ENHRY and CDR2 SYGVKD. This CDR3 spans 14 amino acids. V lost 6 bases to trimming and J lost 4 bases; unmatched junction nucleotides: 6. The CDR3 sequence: CAISPTGGGETQYF. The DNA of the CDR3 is TGTGCCATCAGCCCGACAGGGGGAGGAGAGACCCAGTACTTC.

CDR3: CASSFRTGIEQYF. In nucleotides, the CDR3 is TGTGCCAGCAGCTTCCGGACAGGGATCGAGCAGTACTTC. This chain joins TRBV5-6 and TRBJ2-7, with 8 positions matching TRBD1. V shed 2 bases, J shed 6 bases, and the junction held 4 bases outside the gene matches. CDR1 is SGHDT, CDR2 YYEEEE, per germline. This CDR3 has 13 amino acids.

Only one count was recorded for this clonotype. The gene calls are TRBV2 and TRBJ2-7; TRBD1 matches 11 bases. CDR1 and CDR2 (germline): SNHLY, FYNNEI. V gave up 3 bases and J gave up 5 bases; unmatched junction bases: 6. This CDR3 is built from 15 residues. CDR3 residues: CASSEGGQGVHEQYF. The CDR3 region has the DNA TGTGCCAGCAGTGAGGGGGGACAGGGGGTACACGAGCAGTACTTC.

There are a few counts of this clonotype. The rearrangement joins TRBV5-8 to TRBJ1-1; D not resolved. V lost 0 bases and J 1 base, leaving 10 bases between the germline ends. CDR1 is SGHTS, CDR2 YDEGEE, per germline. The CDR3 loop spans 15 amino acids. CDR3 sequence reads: CASSLGVHPNTEAFF. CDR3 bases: TGTGCCAGCAGCTTGGGGGTACATCCGAACACTGAAGCTTTCTTT. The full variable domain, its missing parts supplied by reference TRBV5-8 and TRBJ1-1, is EAGVTQSPTHLIKTRGQQATLRCSPISGHTSVYWYQQALGLGLQFLLWYDEGEERNRGNFPPRFSGRQFPNYSSELNVNALELEDSALYLCASSLGVHPNTEAFFGQGTRLTVV.